The entry that follows covers one T cell receptor beta chain sequence. The CDR3 contains 17 residues. This sample is part of a study of T cell responses to AZD1222 COVID-19 vaccine. Clones were sequenced by immunoSEQ multiplex PCR, and TCRdb holds only the in-frame ones, with some missing. The table lists roughly 100,000 clones, roughly 90% of them singletons. The rearrangement joins TRBV7-5 to TRBJ1-4; TRBD1, the table's D call, was not compared with the DNA. TRBV7-5 corresponds to a pseudogene. The sequencing here drew on peripheral blood, taken on day 0 of AZD1222 vaccination. The TCR originated in an adult in good health. CDR3 in DNA: TGTGCCAGAAGCTTAGTAGGGGGCAGGGAGGCTAATGAAAAACTGTTTTTT. Its protein is CARSLVGGREANEKLFF.